A selection of T cell receptor beta chains follows, all from one sample in a study of cytomegalovirus exposure and HLA in healthy donors. TCRdb keeps only in-frame clones here, not all; method: immunoSEQ multiplex PCR. Of 95,000 to 120,000 clones in the sample, almost 96% were seen once. Material for sequencing was PBMCs. Every receptor here comes from a woman between 18 and 29 years old in good health and CMV-seronegative. The CDR3 runs from the conserved cysteine through the conserved F or W. The D gene is left open where the match is weak. A row's size may be missing; if present it is once, few, many or a size class.

len: 15
v_gene: TRBV14
d_gene: .
j_gene: TRBJ2-7
abundance: .
CDR3aa: CASSPEDWSPYEQYF
CDR3nt: TGTGCCAGCAGCCCCGAGGATTGGAGTCCCTACGAGCAGTACTTC

len: 15
v_gene: TRBV6-1
d_gene: TRBD2
j_gene: TRBJ2-5
abundance: .
CDR3aa: CASSGIAGEQETQYF
CDR3nt: TGTGCCAGCTCCGGGATAGCGGGGGAACAAGAGACCCAGTACTTC

len: 15
v_gene: TRBV19
d_gene: .
j_gene: TRBJ2-7
abundance: .
CDR3aa: CASSPQGQIAYEQYF
CDR3nt: TGTGCCAGTAGTCCCCAGGGACAAATCGCGTACGAGCAGTACTTC

len: 17
v_gene: TRBV30
d_gene: TRBD2
j_gene: TRBJ2-3
abundance: once
CDR3aa: CAWGGVAGLVGTDTQYF
CDR3nt: TGTGCCTGGGGGGGGGTAGCGGGGTTAGTCGGCACAGATACGCAGTATTTT

len: 15
v_gene: TRBV28
d_gene: .
j_gene: TRBJ2-1
abundance: .
CDR3aa: CASSLSGVRGYEQFF
CDR3nt: TGTGCCAGCAGTTTATCGGGGGTCCGTGGGTATGAGCAGTTCTTC

len: 13
v_gene: TRBV25-1
d_gene: .
j_gene: TRBJ1-5
abundance: .
CDR3aa: CASSGGGYQPQHF
CDR3nt: TGTGCCAGCAGTGGGGGGGGCTATCAGCCCCAGCATTTT

len: 17
v_gene: TRBV11-2
d_gene: TRBD2
j_gene: TRBJ2-2
abundance: .
CDR3aa: CASSPAVGGGDTGELFF
CDR3nt: TGTGCCAGCAGCCCCGCCGTGGGCGGGGGGGATACCGGGGAGCTGTTTTTT

len: 15
v_gene: TRBV27
d_gene: TRBD1
j_gene: TRBJ2-5
abundance: .
CDR3aa: CASSRQGWDSETQYF
CDR3nt: TGTGCCAGCAGTCGACAGGGGTGGGACTCAGAGACCCAGTACTTC

len: 15
v_gene: TRBV4-2
d_gene: TRBD2
j_gene: TRBJ2-5
abundance: .
CDR3aa: CASSQLAGVQETQYF
CDR3nt: TGTGCCAGCAGCCAACTAGCGGGGGTACAAGAGACCCAGTACTTC

len: 14
v_gene: TRBV4-1
d_gene: TRBD1
j_gene: TRBJ2-5
abundance: .
CDR3aa: CASSHGTAQETQYF
CDR3nt: TGCGCCAGCAGCCACGGGACAGCGCAAGAGACCCAGTACTTC

len: 13
v_gene: TRBV5-1
d_gene: TRBD2
j_gene: TRBJ2-3
abundance: once
CDR3aa: CASRLAGTDTQYF
CDR3nt: TGCGCCAGCAGACTAGCGGGCACAGATACGCAGTATTTT

len: 17
v_gene: TRBV5-4
d_gene: TRBD2
j_gene: TRBJ2-1
abundance: .
CDR3aa: CASSPPSGGVFYNEQFF
CDR3nt: TGTGCCAGCAGCCCTCCTAGCGGGGGTGTTTTTTACAATGAGCAGTTCTTC

len: 15
v_gene: TRBV4-3
d_gene: TRBD1
j_gene: TRBJ1-2
abundance: .
CDR3aa: CASSQGKTGVYGYTF
CDR3nt: TGCGCCAGCAGCCAAGGGAAGACAGGGGTCTATGGCTACACCTTC

len: 16
v_gene: TRBV6-6
d_gene: TRBD1
j_gene: TRBJ1-5
abundance: .
CDR3aa: CASRKTGARGNQPQHF
CDR3nt: TGTGCCAGCAGGAAAACAGGGGCTCGGGGCAATCAGCCCCAGCATTTT

len: 16
v_gene: TRBV5-5
d_gene: .
j_gene: TRBJ1-1
abundance: .
CDR3aa: CASSSGLGGGLTEAFF
CDR3nt: TGTGCCAGCAGCTCGGGACTAGGTGGGGGCTTAACTGAAGCTTTCTTT

len: 16
v_gene: TRBV28
d_gene: .
j_gene: TRBJ1-1
abundance: .
CDR3aa: CASSQHGAGSATEAFF
CDR3nt: TGTGCCAGCAGCCAACATGGTGCGGGGAGCGCCACTGAAGCTTTCTTT

len: 15
v_gene: TRBV19
d_gene: TRBD1
j_gene: TRBJ1-5
abundance: .
CDR3aa: CASSIESGGGQPQHF
CDR3nt: TGTGCCAGTAGTATAGAATCAGGGGGCGGTCAGCCCCAGCATTTT

len: 16
v_gene: TRBV7-6
d_gene: TRBD2
j_gene: TRBJ2-1
abundance: .
CDR3aa: CASSWGSLAGGNEQFF
CDR3nt: TGTGCCAGCAGCTGGGGCTCACTAGCGGGGGGCAATGAGCAGTTCTTC

len: 15
v_gene: TRBV15
d_gene: TRBD1
j_gene: TRBJ2-7
abundance: .
CDR3aa: CATSSQTGKAYEQYF
CDR3nt: TGTGCCACCAGCTCACAGACAGGGAAGGCGTACGAGCAGTACTTC

len: 16
v_gene: TRBV4-2
d_gene: TRBD1
j_gene: TRBJ2-4
abundance: .
CDR3aa: CASSQDPGQGANIQYF
CDR3nt: TGTGCCAGCAGCCAAGACCCCGGACAGGGGGCAAACATTCAGTACTTC

len: 14
v_gene: TRBV5-6
d_gene: .
j_gene: TRBJ1-1
abundance: once
CDR3aa: CASSLDARETEAFF
CDR3nt: TGTGCCAGCAGCTTGGATGCCAGGGAAACTGAAGCTTTCTTT

len: 14
v_gene: TRBV9
d_gene: .
j_gene: TRBJ2-5
abundance: .
CDR3aa: CASSPGDIWETQYF
CDR3nt: TGTGCCAGCAGCCCCGGGGACATTTGGGAGACCCAGTACTTC